These T cell receptor beta chains were read from a single sample in a study of human T cells and chemical hapten exposure. TCRdb reprocessed the RACE reads via MiXCR and lists one record per CDR3 protein. There are about 140,000 distinct CDR3 sequences in the sample; about 11% occur only once, and around 1.4% lies in the top ten. This specimen consisted of whole blood, obtained in connection with sensitization to the hapten diphenylcyclopropenone (DPC). The origin of the receptors is a woman aged 45-65 years with alopecia areata. Some clones in this sample may be carry-over from other donors' samples. Each CDR3 is given with its conserved first and last residue. A D gene is named only where the DNA matches it firmly. Clone size, where shown, is once, few, many, or a class for clones that have expanded.

d_gene: .
j_gene: TRBJ1-3
v_gene: TRBV2
len: 13
abundance: few
CDR3aa: CASGVQEGNTIYF
CDR3nt: TGTGCCAGCGGGGTTCAGGAGGGAAACACCATATATTTT

d_gene: TRBD1
j_gene: TRBJ2-6
v_gene: TRBV12-3/TRBV12-4
len: 16
abundance: .
CDR3aa: CASKRQGNSGANVLTF
CDR3nt: TGTGCCAGCAAGCGACAGGGGAACTCTGGGGCCAACGTCCTGACTTTC

d_gene: TRBD1
j_gene: TRBJ2-2
v_gene: TRBV11-2
len: 16
abundance: .
CDR3aa: CASSFRTGGSTGELFF
CDR3nt: TGTGCCAGCAGCTTCCGGACAGGGGGTTCTACCGGGGAGCTGTTTTTT

d_gene: .
j_gene: TRBJ2-5
v_gene: TRBV24-1
len: 12
abundance: .
CDR3aa: CASLKGQETQYF
CDR3nt: TGTGCCTCACTAAAGGGCCAAGAGACCCAGTACTTC

d_gene: TRBD1
j_gene: TRBJ1-2
v_gene: TRBV2
len: 14
abundance: .
CDR3aa: CASSHPPGQGSYTF
CDR3nt: TGTGCCAGCAGTCATCCCCCGGGACAGGGAAGCTACACCTTC

d_gene: TRBD2
j_gene: TRBJ2-3
v_gene: TRBV7-2
len: 17
abundance: many
CDR3aa: CATPASGSNGGADTQYF
CDR3nt: TGTGCTACCCCGGCTAGCGGGAGTAATGGGGGGGCAGATACGCAGTATTTT

d_gene: TRBD2
j_gene: TRBJ2-1
v_gene: TRBV27
len: 13
abundance: .
CDR3aa: CASSWTSINEQFF
CDR3nt: TGTGCCAGCTCCTGGACTAGCATTAATGAGCAGTTCTTC

d_gene: .
j_gene: TRBJ2-1
v_gene: TRBV5-4
len: 15
abundance: .
CDR3aa: CASSLVPLSYNEQFF
CDR3nt: TGTGCCAGCAGCTTGGTGCCCCTCTCGTACAATGAGCAGTTCTTC

d_gene: .
j_gene: TRBJ2-1
v_gene: TRBV19
len: 13
abundance: few
CDR3aa: CASKDFTNNEQFF
CDR3nt: TGTGCCAGTAAGGACTTCACGAACAATGAGCAGTTCTTC

d_gene: .
j_gene: TRBJ2-2
v_gene: TRBV7-6
len: 16
abundance: .
CDR3aa: CASSLAVRGNTGELFF
CDR3nt: TGTGCCAGCAGCTTAGCGGTCAGGGGGAACACCGGGGAGCTGTTTTTT

d_gene: .
j_gene: TRBJ1-5
v_gene: TRBV3-1
len: 15
abundance: .
CDR3aa: CASSQSPGAAQPQHF
CDR3nt: TGTGCCAGCAGCCAAAGCCCTGGGGCGGCACAGCCCCAGCATTTT

d_gene: .
j_gene: TRBJ2-5
v_gene: TRBV7-2
len: 15
abundance: many
CDR3aa: CASSPLGRVQETQYF
CDR3nt: TGTGCCAGCAGCCCCCTAGGCAGGGTCCAAGAGACCCAGTACTTC

d_gene: .
j_gene: TRBJ2-5
v_gene: TRBV7-9
len: 13
abundance: .
CDR3aa: CASSFRHQETQYF
CDR3nt: TGTGCCAGCAGCTTCCGCCACCAAGAGACCCAGTACTTC

d_gene: .
j_gene: TRBJ1-5
v_gene: TRBV3-1
len: 12
abundance: .
CDR3aa: CASSQDKQPQHF
CDR3nt: TGTGCCAGCAGCCAAGATAAGCAGCCCCAGCATTTT

d_gene: .
j_gene: TRBJ2-2
v_gene: TRBV11-2
len: 13
abundance: many
CDR3aa: CASSEGWSGELFF
CDR3nt: TGTGCCAGCAGCGAGGGGTGGAGCGGGGAGCTGTTTTTT

d_gene: .
j_gene: TRBJ2-3
v_gene: TRBV20-1
len: 16
abundance: .
CDR3aa: CSARDLGGRVPDTQYF
CDR3nt: TGCAGTGCTAGAGATCTCGGTGGGAGAGTCCCAGATACGCAGTATTTT

d_gene: .
j_gene: TRBJ2-3
v_gene: TRBV18
len: 14
abundance: many
CDR3aa: CASSPVGGTDTQYF
CDR3nt: TGTGCCAGCTCCCCAGTCGGAGGTACAGATACGCAGTATTTT

d_gene: TRBD2
j_gene: TRBJ2-7
v_gene: TRBV28
len: 15
abundance: .
CDR3aa: CASSGGAGRRNEQYF
CDR3nt: TGTGCCAGCAGCGGGGGGGCAGGGAGGAGGAACGAGCAGTACTTC

d_gene: TRBD2
j_gene: TRBJ2-1
v_gene: TRBV3-1
len: 15
abundance: few
CDR3aa: CASSQDRGRGNEQFF
CDR3nt: TGTGCCAGCAGCCAAGATCGCGGGAGAGGTAATGAGCAGTTCTTC

d_gene: TRBD1
j_gene: TRBJ2-1
v_gene: TRBV5-1
len: 15
abundance: .
CDR3aa: CASSWDSSSYNEQFF
CDR3nt: TGCGCCAGCAGCTGGGACAGCAGCTCCTACAATGAGCAGTTCTTC

d_gene: .
j_gene: TRBJ2-3
v_gene: TRBV5-1
len: 15
abundance: .
CDR3aa: CASSNGRGGTDTQYF
CDR3nt: TGCGCCAGCAGCAACGGGCGTGGGGGCACAGATACGCAGTATTTT

d_gene: TRBD2
j_gene: TRBJ2-2
v_gene: TRBV6-5
len: 14
abundance: few
CDR3aa: CASYRGGRTGELFF
CDR3nt: TGTGCCAGCTACCGGGGGGGGCGCACCGGGGAGCTGTTTTTT

d_gene: TRBD2
j_gene: TRBJ2-1
v_gene: TRBV3-1
len: 14
abundance: few
CDR3aa: CASSRTSGNNEQFF
CDR3nt: TGTGCCAGCAGCCGGACTAGCGGAAACAATGAGCAGTTCTTC

d_gene: .
j_gene: TRBJ1-1
v_gene: TRBV9
len: 15
abundance: .
CDR3aa: CASSPRPIRDTEAFF
CDR3nt: TGTGCCAGCAGCCCCCGGCCGATCCGGGACACTGAAGCTTTCTTT

d_gene: .
j_gene: TRBJ2-1
v_gene: TRBV12-3/TRBV12-4
len: 12
abundance: .
CDR3aa: CASSLAGGLEFF
CDR3nt: TGTGCCAGCAGTTTAGCGGGGGGGCTAGAGTTCTTC

d_gene: TRBD2
j_gene: TRBJ2-7
v_gene: TRBV28
len: 16
abundance: many
CDR3aa: CASSSSSGILFRVQYF
CDR3nt: TGTGCCAGCAGTTCGTCTAGCGGGATCCTATTCAGGGTGCAGTACTTC

d_gene: .
j_gene: TRBJ2-1
v_gene: TRBV5-1
len: 12
abundance: .
CDR3aa: CASSAGWGEQFF
CDR3nt: TGCGCCAGCAGCGCCGGCTGGGGTGAGCAGTTCTTC

d_gene: TRBD2
j_gene: TRBJ2-1
v_gene: TRBV6-5
len: 16
abundance: .
CDR3aa: CASSQTSGSSYNEQFF
CDR3nt: TGTGCCAGCAGCCAAACTAGCGGGAGCTCCTACAATGAGCAGTTCTTC

d_gene: TRBD2
j_gene: TRBJ2-1
v_gene: TRBV20-1
len: 17
abundance: .
CDR3aa: CSARDRPAGVTYNEQFF
CDR3nt: TGCAGTGCTAGAGATCGGCCGGCGGGAGTTACCTACAATGAGCAGTTCTTC

d_gene: .
j_gene: TRBJ2-2
v_gene: TRBV7-2
len: 13
abundance: many
CDR3aa: CASSLSGPGELFF
CDR3nt: TGTGCCAGCAGCTTATCGGGGCCCGGGGAGCTGTTTTTT

d_gene: TRBD1
j_gene: TRBJ1-1
v_gene: TRBV29-1
len: 16
abundance: few
CDR3aa: CSVDESQGVPRTEAFF
CDR3nt: TGCAGCGTTGACGAGTCTCAGGGGGTCCCGAGGACTGAAGCTTTCTTT

d_gene: .
j_gene: TRBJ1-6
v_gene: TRBV7-9
len: 14
abundance: many
CDR3aa: CASSLGGGGSPLHF
CDR3nt: TGTGCCAGCAGCTTAGGAGGGGGTGGTTCACCCCTCCACTTT

d_gene: .
j_gene: TRBJ2-3
v_gene: TRBV4-3
len: 13
abundance: .
CDR3aa: CASSQPGVGTQYF
CDR3nt: TGCGCCAGCAGCCAACCCGGGGTTGGTACGCAGTATTTT

d_gene: TRBD1
j_gene: TRBJ2-4
v_gene: TRBV28
len: 13
abundance: few
CDR3aa: CASRLDRGNIQYF
CDR3nt: TGTGCCAGCAGACTGGACAGGGGAAACATTCAGTACTTC

d_gene: .
j_gene: TRBJ1-5
v_gene: TRBV7-2
len: 16
abundance: many
CDR3aa: CASSLDSYSGNQPQHF
CDR3nt: TGTGCCAGCAGCTTAGACAGTTATTCAGGCAATCAGCCCCAGCATTTT

d_gene: .
j_gene: TRBJ2-3
v_gene: TRBV4-1
len: 14
abundance: many
CDR3aa: CASSQVSLSDTQYF
CDR3nt: TGCGCCAGCAGCCAAGTGTCGCTAAGCGATACGCAGTATTTT

d_gene: .
j_gene: TRBJ1-3
v_gene: TRBV6-6
len: 11
abundance: few
CDR3aa: CASLLGNTIYF
CDR3nt: TGTGCCAGCCTCCTAGGCAACACCATATATTTT

d_gene: .
j_gene: TRBJ2-3
v_gene: TRBV4-3
len: 14
abundance: many
CDR3aa: CASSQEASTDTQYF
CDR3nt: TGCGCCAGCAGCCAAGAAGCATCCACAGATACGCAGTATTTT

d_gene: TRBD2
j_gene: TRBJ2-5
v_gene: TRBV20-1
len: 15
abundance: few
CDR3aa: CSAGGGLAGSETQYF
CDR3nt: TGCAGTGCTGGGGGGGGACTAGCGGGATCAGAGACCCAGTACTTC

d_gene: .
j_gene: TRBJ1-1
v_gene: TRBV4-3
len: 18
abundance: many
CDR3aa: CASSQGVGYNREGAEAFF
CDR3nt: TGCGCCAGCAGCCAAGGGGTAGGGTATAATCGGGAGGGGGCTGAAGCTTTCTTT

d_gene: .
j_gene: TRBJ2-5
v_gene: TRBV28
len: 14
abundance: .
CDR3aa: CASSLGGQQETQYF
CDR3nt: TGTGCCAGCAGTCTTGGTGGACAGCAAGAGACCCAGTACTTC